The clone carrying this T cell receptor beta chain came up many times. Antigen specificity is unknown. The data were obtained in a study of T cells in Graves' hyperthyroidism and ophthalmopathy. The study, taken as a whole, reports: In blood, most of the thyroid clonotypes expanded above 0.001 were also present. It was a median about 6 months before onset that the model predicted ophthalmopathy.

Trimming took 3 bases from V and 4 from J, leaving 9 bases between them. The germline CDR1 and CDR2 sequences are SGDLS and YYNGEE. The CDR3 totals 13 residues. From RNA transcripts, TCR beta CDR3 regions were amplified. First-round RT-PCR with HTBI primers amplified the TCR CDR3 region. One entry per CDR3 protein, called by TCRdb with MiXCR from the multiplex PCR reads. The sample shows about 290,000 distinct CDR3 sequences, roughly 14% of them seen only once. On the basis of clinical symptoms, serum thyroxine and TRAb, thyroid ultrasound and orbital computed tomography, diagnoses were made. Ahead of any ophthalmopathy symptoms, the blood sample was obtained at the first diagnosis of hyperthyroidism.

Sequenced: blood. The receptor's source is a woman in her twenties or thirties with Graves' hyperthyroidism that later progressed to Graves' ophthalmopathy. The chain joins TRBV9 to TRBJ2-3, with D unclear. In DNA, the CDR3 is TGTGCCAGCAGCGGTGTGATCCCAGATACGCAGTATTTT. This sequence encodes CASSGVIPDTQYF.